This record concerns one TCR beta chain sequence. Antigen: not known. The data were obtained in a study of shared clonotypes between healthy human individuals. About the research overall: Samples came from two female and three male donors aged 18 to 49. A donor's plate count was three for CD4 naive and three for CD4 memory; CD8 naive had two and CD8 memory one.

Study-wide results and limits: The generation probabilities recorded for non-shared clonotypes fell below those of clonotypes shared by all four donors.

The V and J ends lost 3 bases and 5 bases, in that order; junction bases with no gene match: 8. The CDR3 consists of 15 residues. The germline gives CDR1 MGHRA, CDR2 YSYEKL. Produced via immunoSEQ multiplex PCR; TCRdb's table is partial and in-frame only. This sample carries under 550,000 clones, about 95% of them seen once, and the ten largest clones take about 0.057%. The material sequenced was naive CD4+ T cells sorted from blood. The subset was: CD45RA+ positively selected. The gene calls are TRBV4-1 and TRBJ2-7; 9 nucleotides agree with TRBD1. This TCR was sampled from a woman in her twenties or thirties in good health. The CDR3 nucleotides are TGCGCCAGCAGCCAGACCGGGACAGGGTTAAACGAGCAGTACTTC. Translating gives CASSQTGTGLNEQYF.